This T cell receptor beta chain was sequenced for a study of T cell responses to AZD1222 COVID-19 vaccine. The germline gives CDR1 SGHDT, CDR2 YYEEEE. CDR3 length equals 14 residues. J lost 5 bases, V lost 4 bases, and 5 bases had no gene match. The data were produced by immunoSEQ multiplex PCR, yet TCRdb's version contains in-frame clones alone and is incomplete. Among 150,000 to 180,000 clones listed, 88% were seen once. This receptor was identified in an adult in good health. This chain connects TRBV5-6 to TRBJ1-4, with 7 bases identical to TRBD1. The sequenced sample was peripheral blood, obtained on day 0 of AZD1222 vaccination. CDR3 residues: CASSRQGRNEKLFF. CDR3 nucleotide sequence: TGTGCCAGCAGCCGACAGGGCCGGAATGAAAAACTGTTTTTT.